This TCR beta chain was identified in a study of Ad26.COV2.S vaccination and SARS-CoV-2 variants. Measured with immunoSEQ multiplex PCR; TCRdb has only the in-frame clones, and not every one. The repertoire holds roughly 410,000 clones, with about four fifths as singletons. In this sample, this clone turned up a few times. This CDR3 is also generated by other DNA sequences in the sample. Treatment denoted: about 20 received Ad26.COV2.S at low or high dose, single or two shots; about 5 received placebo; per-sample allocation not given. After the first vaccine or placebo injection, samples were drawn on day 63. The specimen was peripheral blood, collected in a trial of Ad26.COV2.S vaccine versus placebo. This receptor was taken from a person aged 18-65 years who received the Ad26.COV2.S COVID-19 vaccine or a placebo.

The CDR3 region has the DNA TGTGCCAGCAGCTTGGGGACAGCCACAGATACGCAGTATTTT. Translating gives CASSLGTATDTQYF. The J gene is TRBJ2-3, the V gene TRBV5-4, with D maybe TRBD1 (6 bases). The CDR3 loop spans 14 amino acids. Between the trimmed V and J ends, which lost 0 bases and 2 bases, there was a span of 7 bases. The V gene's germline CDR1 is SGHNT and CDR2 YYREEE (reference sequence).